The next 13 T cell receptor beta chains were all read from a single sample in a study of blood T cells in healthy people across ages. It was with a sample-barcoded 5' primer and a J-beta primer mix that a second PCR of roughly 7 to 11 cycles was run. TCRdb re-called the 5' RACE reads with MiXCR, one entry per CDR3 protein. The sample records hundreds of thousands of distinct CDR3 sequences, more than 25% being singletons. Sequencing was done on a sample of blood. These receptors all come from a woman of 80 years or more in good health.

In this sample, this clonotype turned up many times. The genes are TRBV25-1 and TRBJ2-4, with TRBD1 matching over 9 bases. V shed 1 base, J shed 3 bases, and the junction held 4 bases outside the gene matches. The CDR3 runs to 16 residues. Germline CDR1 and CDR2: MGHDK and SYGVNS. The CDR3 nucleotides read TGTGCCAGCAGTGAATTGACAGGGGGGGGCAAAAACATTCAGTACTTC. This translates into CASSELTGGGKNIQYF.

This clonotype appeared a few times. Compared with germline, one end of the junction differs, possibly owing to a read error. V gene TRBV27 combines with J gene TRBJ2-3, with a possible D match to TRBD1 (6 bases). The CDR3 length is 16 residues. Germline V gives CDR1 MNHEY, CDR2 SMNVEV (reference sequence). The CDR3 DNA sequence: TGTGCCAGCAGTCTATCCGGGACATCGGGCACAGATACGCAGTATTTT. It is translated as CASSLSGTSGTDTQYF.

This clonotype was seen ten or more times. The chain carries TRBV6-4 and TRBJ2-1, with D perhaps assigned TRBD1 or TRBD2 (6 bases each). Germline V gene data show CDR1 as MRHNA and CDR2 as SNTAGT. This CDR3 comprises 16 residues. V lost 6 bases to trimming and J lost 0 bases, with 15 bases between them. The CDR3 nucleotides read TGTGCCAGCAGCCGGAACGGGGGCCTCTCCTACAATGAGCAGTTCTTC. Protein: CASSRNGGLSYNEQFF.

This clonotype was seen ten or more times. The chain couples TRBV20-1 to TRBJ2-5; TRBD1 agrees at 7 bases. Looked up from germline, CDR1 is DFQATT and CDR2 is SNEGSKA (reference sequence). V lost 1 base, J lost 4 bases, and 15 bases stayed unmatched. The CDR3 has 17 residues. The CDR3 is CSARASVAGGTRETQYF. DNA of the CDR3: TGCAGTGCTAGAGCGAGTGTCGCAGGGGGTACGAGAGAGACCCAGTACTTC.

The genes are TRBV27 and TRBJ1-5; D is uncertain. There are 17 residues in the CDR3. The V end was cut by 6 bases, the J end by 4 bases, with 22 bases between. CDR1 is MNHEY and CDR2 is SMNVEV in the germline V gene (reference sequence). This CDR3 reads CASSDPRAGNRNQPQHF. CDR3 DNA: TGTGCCAGCAGCGACCCCCGCGCGGGCAACCGAAATCAGCCCCAGCATTTT.

In regard to this clonotype: One junction end disagrees with the germline gene, perhaps due to a read error. The V gene is TRBV20-1, the J gene TRBJ1-5; TRBD1 aligns across 11 bases. The CDR3 has 18 amino acids. Germline V gives CDR1 DFQATT, CDR2 SNEGSKA (reference sequence). Here the CDR3 DNA reads TGCAGTGCTAGAAAGCCTGGACAGGGGGCTTGGAGCAATCATCCCCAGCATTTT. It translates to CSARKPGQGAWSNHPQHF.

The chain couples TRBV6-1 to TRBJ1-4; 8 bases map to TRBD1. J lost 2 bases, V lost 7 bases, and 9 bases had no gene match. This CDR3 is built from 16 residues. Germline CDR1 and CDR2: MNHNS and SASEGT. The CDR3 DNA follows: TGTGCCAGCAAGCCGGGACAGGTGACCACTAATGAAAAACTGTTTTTT. Its protein product is CASKPGQVTTNEKLFF.

With regard to this clonotype: This may come from a read error, since a much larger clone is one base off. The chain combines TRBV6-1 with TRBJ1-1; D gene unclear. V was pared by 4 bases and J by 3 bases, with 9 bases between. CDR1 is MNHNS, CDR2 SASEGT, per germline. The CDR3 has 13 residues. For the CDR3, the DNA is TGTGCCAGCAGTGCAGACATGGACACTGAAGCTTTCTTT. Its translation is CASSADMDTEAFF.

This clonotype showed up just a few times. The chain uses TRBV25-1 and TRBJ1-1; the match to TRBD1 covers 7 bases. The ends lost 1 base at V and 7 bases at J; junction bases unmatched: 0. Germline CDR1 and CDR2: MGHDK and SYGVNS. This CDR3 is 12 amino acids long. Here the CDR3 DNA reads TGTGCCAGCAGTGAATGGGACAGTGAAGCTTTCTTT. Translating gives CASSEWDSEAFF.

The sample holds a few counts of this clonotype. The chain carries TRBV25-1 and TRBJ2-2; D gene uncertain. Germline loops: CDR1 MGHDK, CDR2 SYGVNS. V lost 1 base and J lost 4, with 7 bases in between. This CDR3 contains 14 residues. The CDR3 DNA reads as TGTGCCAGCAGTGAATTTGGCAGCACCGGGGAGCTGTTTTTT. Protein product: CASSEFGSTGELFF.

Ten or more counts support this clonotype. The CDR3 loop reads CASSLAIMETQYF. In nucleotides, the CDR3 is TGTGCCAGCAGCTTAGCGATTATGGAGACCCAGTACTTC. The chain recombines TRBV7-8 with TRBJ2-5; D not resolved. This CDR3 has 13 amino acids. CDR1 is SGHVS and CDR2 is FQNEAQ in the germline V gene. The ends were cut back, 0 bases at V and 5 bases at J, with 7 bases in the middle.

The J gene is TRBJ2-3, the V gene TRBV20-1, with TRBD2 matching over 10 bases. J gave up 5 bases and V 3 bases, and 2 bases lay outside the gene matches. Germline CDR1 DFQATT, CDR2 SNEGSKA (reference sequence). The CDR3 is 13 residues long. CDR3 region: CSASLAGVDTQYF. CDR3 bases: TGCAGTGCTAGTCTAGCGGGGGTAGATACGCAGTATTTT.

A note on this clonotype: The junction does not match germline at one end; this may be a read error. The chain carries TRBV14 and TRBJ2-1; D perhaps matches TRBD1 (5 bases). In germline, CDR1 is SGHDN, CDR2 FVKESK. This CDR3 contains 11 residues. The CDR3 sequence is CVSSQGVGQFF. The CDR3 DNA reads TGTGTCAGCAGCCAAGGGGTTGGGCAGTTCTTC.